A single sample is the source of the 11 T cell receptor beta chains below, sequenced in a study of blood T cell repertoires in COVID-19. Assay: immunoSEQ multiplex PCR; the TCRdb copy retains only in-frame clones and omits some. The table shows roughly 50,000 clones, with 86% occurring only once. Material: peripheral blood. These receptors all come from a man between 65 and 85 years old with active COVID-19.

This clone occurred once. The V gene is TRBV29-1, the J gene TRBJ2-1; 8 positions match TRBD2. The CDR3 totals 17 residues. V lost 4 bases, J lost 0 bases, and 11 bases stayed unmatched. Looked up from germline, CDR1 is SQVTM and CDR2 is ANQGSEA. This chain's CDR3 is CSVATSKRGSSYNEQFF. The CDR3 DNA reads TGCAGCGTTGCCACCTCCAAGCGGGGGAGCTCCTACAATGAGCAGTTCTTC.

The V call is TRBV18, the J call TRBJ2-7; perhaps TRBD1 as D (6 bases). Germline V gene sequence: CDR1 KGHSH, CDR2 LQKENI. This CDR3 spans 15 amino acids. V was pared by 4 bases and J by 0 bases, with 13 bases between. CDR3 coding DNA: TGTGCCAGCTCACAGTTTCGACAGGACTCCTACGAGCAGTACTTC. It encodes CASSQFRQDSYEQYF.

This clone appeared a single time. This sequence joins TRBV6-5 and TRBJ1-3; 7 bases fit TRBD1. Trimming cost V 6 bases and J 2 bases; bases outside gene matches: 4. The CDR3 has 14 residues. Germline V gene lookup returns CDR1 MNHEY and CDR2 SVGAGI. This CDR3 reads CASRTGTAGNTIYF. For the CDR3, the DNA is TGTGCCAGCAGGACCGGGACAGCTGGAAACACCATATATTTT.

The chain is built from TRBV7-2 and TRBJ2-2; 7 nucleotides line up with TRBD1. The CDR3 spans 15 residues. V lost 6 bases, J lost 1 base, and 5 bases stayed unmatched. Germline CDR1 is SGHTA and CDR2 is FQGNSA. Here the CDR3 reads CASRPTGMNTGELFF. The CDR3 bases are TGTGCCAGCAGGCCGACAGGGATGAACACCGGGGAGCTGTTTTTT. Looking up the rest from reference TRBV7-2 and TRBJ2-2 gives the full variable domain: GAGVSQSPSNKVTEKGKDVELRCDPISGHTALYWYRQSLGQGLEFLIYFQGNSAPDKSGLPSDRFSAERTGGSVSTLTIQRTQQEDSAVYLCASRPTGMNTGELFFGEGSRLTVL.

The V gene is TRBV18, the J gene TRBJ1-1; 8 nucleotides align to TRBD1. Looked up from germline, CDR1 is KGHSH and CDR2 is LQKENI. The CDR3 is 15 amino acids. The J segment lost 4 bases and the V segment lost 3 bases, leaving 7 bases of the junction unmatched. As DNA, the CDR3 is TGTGCCAGCTCACCGAAACAGGGGGAGGGCACTGAAGCTTTCTTT. It encodes CASSPKQGEGTEAFF. Supplemented by reference TRBV18 and TRBJ1-1, the full variable domain reads NAGVMQNPRHLVRRRGQEARLRCSPMKGHSHVYWYRQLPEEGLKFMVYLQKENIIDESGMPKERFSAEFPKEGPSILRIQQVVRGDSAAYFCASSPKQGEGTEAFFGQGTRLTVV.

The gene calls are TRBV7-2 and TRBJ1-2; D is unclear. CDR1 and CDR2 from the germline V gene are SGHTA and FQGNSA. V gave up 6 bases and J gave up 2 bases, with 13 bases separating them. CDR3 length: 14 amino acids. The CDR3 nucleotides read TGTGCCAGCAGTCCCACCGTGGGCAACTATGGCTACACCTTC. Its translation: CASSPTVGNYGYTF.

The chain joins TRBV7-2 to TRBJ2-5, with D perhaps matching TRBD1 (7 bases). Germline V gene sequence: CDR1 SGHTA, CDR2 FQGNSA. The CDR3 is 14 residues long. Trimming took off 3 bases at V and 5 bases at J, with 13 bases between the two ends. The DNA of the CDR3 is TGTGCCAGCAGCTTTCAGGGGGGTTCGGAGACCCAGTACTTC. Encoded protein: CASSFQGGSETQYF. The full variable domain, in which reference TRBV7-2 and TRBJ2-5 provide the parts outside the CDR3, is GAGVSQSPSNKVTEKGKDVELRCDPISGHTALYWYRQSLGQGLEFLIYFQGNSAPDKSGLPSDRFSAERTGGSVSTLTIQRTQQEDSAVYLCASSFQGGSETQYFGPGTRLLVL.

V and J are TRBV4-3 and TRBJ2-1; 10 nucleotides align to TRBD1. V lost 3 bases, J lost 11 bases, and 13 bases stayed unmatched. The CDR3 consists of 16 residues. The V gene's germline CDR1 is LGHNA and CDR2 YSLEER. For the CDR3, the DNA is TGCGCCAGCAGCCAGGCGAGACAGGGGGCGGGAAAGAAGCAGTTCTTC. Residues: CASSQARQGAGKKQFF.

The chain links TRBV7-9 to TRBJ1-2; 7 positions agree with TRBD1. Germline lookup yields CDR1 SEHNR and CDR2 FQNEAQ (reference sequence). The CDR3 spans 14 residues. Trimming removed 1 base from V and 8 bases from J; junction bases left unmatched: 7. The chain's CDR3 is CASSLGLGTEGYTF. The CDR3 bases are TGTGCCAGCAGCTTAGGGCTCGGGACAGAAGGCTACACCTTC. Combining the CDR3 with reference TRBV7-9 and TRBJ1-2 gives the whole variable domain DTGVSQNPRHKITKRGQNVTFRCDPISEHNRLYWYRQTLGQGPEFLTYFQNEAQLEKSRLLSDRFSAERPKGSFSTLEIQRTEQGDSAMYLCASSLGLGTEGYTFGSGTRLTVV.

V is TRBV27 and J is TRBJ2-1, with 9 positions matching TRBD1. The length of the CDR3 is 12 residues. Trimming cost V 8 bases and J 7 bases; bases outside gene matches: 3. Germline loops: CDR1 MNHEY, CDR2 SMNVEV (reference sequence). CDR3 nucleotide sequence: TGTGCCAGCGGGACAGGGCGGAATGAGCAGTTCTTC. It codes for CASGTGRNEQFF.

In regard to this clone: One end of the junction fails to match germline, which may point to a read error. This chain links TRBV11-3 with TRBJ1-1, with a tentative D call TRBD1 (5 bases). In germline, CDR1 is SGHNT, CDR2 YENEEA. This CDR3 comprises 11 residues. Here the CDR3 DNA reads TGTGCCAGCAGCTTAGGGCAGGGTCTTTATTTT. Amino acid sequence: CASSLGQGLYF.